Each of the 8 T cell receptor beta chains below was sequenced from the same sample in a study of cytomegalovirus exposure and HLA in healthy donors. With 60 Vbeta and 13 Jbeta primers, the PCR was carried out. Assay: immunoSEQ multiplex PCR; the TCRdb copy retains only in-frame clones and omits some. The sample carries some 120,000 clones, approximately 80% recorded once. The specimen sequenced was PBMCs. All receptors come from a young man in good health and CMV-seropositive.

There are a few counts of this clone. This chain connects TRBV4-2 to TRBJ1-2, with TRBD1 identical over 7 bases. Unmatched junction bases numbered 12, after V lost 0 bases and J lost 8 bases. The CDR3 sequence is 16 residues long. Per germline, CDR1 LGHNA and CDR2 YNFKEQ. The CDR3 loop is CASSQEGSQGVGGYTF. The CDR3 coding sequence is TGTGCCAGCAGCCAAGAAGGGAGCCAGGGGGTGGGGGGCTACACCTTC.

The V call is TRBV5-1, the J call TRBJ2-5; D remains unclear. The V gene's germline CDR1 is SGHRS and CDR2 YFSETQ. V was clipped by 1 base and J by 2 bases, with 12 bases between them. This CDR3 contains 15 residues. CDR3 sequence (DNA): TGCGCCAGCAGCTTGTGGTTGGCGGTACAAGAGACCCAGTACTTC. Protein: CASSLWLAVQETQYF.

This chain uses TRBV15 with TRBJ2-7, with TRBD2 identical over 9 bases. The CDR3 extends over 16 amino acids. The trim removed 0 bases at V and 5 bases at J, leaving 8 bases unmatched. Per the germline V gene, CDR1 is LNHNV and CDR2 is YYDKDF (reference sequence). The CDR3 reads CATSRETGLAFHEQYF. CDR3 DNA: TGTGCCACCAGCAGAGAAACGGGACTAGCTTTTCACGAGCAGTACTTC. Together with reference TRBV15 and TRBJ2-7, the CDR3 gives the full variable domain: DAMVIQNPRYQVTQFGKPVTLSCSQTLNHNVMYWYQQKSSQAPKLLFHYYDKDFNNEADTPDNFQSRRPNTSFCFLDIRSPGLGDTAMYLCATSRETGLAFHEQYFGPGTRLTVT.

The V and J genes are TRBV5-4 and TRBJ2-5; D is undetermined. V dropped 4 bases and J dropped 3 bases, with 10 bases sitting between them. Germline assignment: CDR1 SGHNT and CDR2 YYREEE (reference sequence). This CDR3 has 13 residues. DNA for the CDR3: TGTGCCAGCAGCCCGGGTCTTGAAGAGACCCAGTACTTC. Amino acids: CASSPGLEETQYF.

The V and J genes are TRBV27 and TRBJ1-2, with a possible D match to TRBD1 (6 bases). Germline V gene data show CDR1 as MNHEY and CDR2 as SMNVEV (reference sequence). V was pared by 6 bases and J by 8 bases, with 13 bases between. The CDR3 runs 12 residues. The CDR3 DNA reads TGTGCCAGCAGGGGGGCTGAGGGGGGCTACACCTTC. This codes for CASRGAEGGYTF.

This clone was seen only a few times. The CDR3 loop reads CASSSSGGALEQFF. The CDR3 DNA is TGTGCCAGCAGCTCTAGCGGGGGGGCTCTTGAGCAGTTCTTC. The chain joins TRBV5-5 to TRBJ2-1; 12 nucleotides line up with TRBD2. Germline-derived CDR1 and CDR2 are SGHKS and YYEKEE (reference sequence). The V segment lost 3 bases and the J segment 9 bases; nucleotides outside the gene matches: 4. CDR3 size: 14 residues.

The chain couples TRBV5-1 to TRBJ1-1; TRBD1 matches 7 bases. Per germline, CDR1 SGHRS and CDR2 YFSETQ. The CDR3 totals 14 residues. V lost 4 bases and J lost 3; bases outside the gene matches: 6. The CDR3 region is CASSQTGRDTEAFF. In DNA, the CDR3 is TGCGCCAGCAGCCAGACAGGGCGAGACACTGAAGCTTTCTTT.

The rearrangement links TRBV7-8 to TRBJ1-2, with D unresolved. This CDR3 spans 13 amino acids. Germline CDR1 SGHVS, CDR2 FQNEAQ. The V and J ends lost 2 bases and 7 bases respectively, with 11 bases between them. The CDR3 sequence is CASSLLWEGGYTF. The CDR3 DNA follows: TGTGCCAGCAGCTTACTCTGGGAGGGTGGCTACACCTTC.